This T cell receptor beta chain was sequenced for a study of T cell repertoires in cytomegalovirus infection. With 4 bases clipped from V and 5 bases from J, the junction kept 12 bases outside the gene matches. The germline CDR1 and CDR2 sequences are SGHNT and YYREEE (reference sequence). The CDR3 spans 16 residues. Using its own MiXCR run on the reads, TCRdb lists one record per CDR3 protein. The data hold about 830,000 distinct CDR3 sequences, with about 31% observed a single time. This clonotype was counted between two and nine times. Its target is unknown. The origin of this receptor is a human donor in good health (CMV status not recorded). Some clones in this sample may be carry-over from other donors' samples. V is TRBV5-4 and J is TRBJ1-1; 9 nucleotides match TRBD1. This specimen consisted of cultured CD8+ T cells from PBMCs, obtained from culture after CMV antigen stimulation. This CDR3 reads CASSRDRGDSWTEAFF. The CDR3 DNA is TGTGCCAGCAGCCGTGACAGGGGGGATTCGTGGACTGAAGCTTTCTTT.